This T cell receptor (beta chain) is from a study of regulatory T cells in long-lasting Graves disease (dated by TCRdb to the early 2020s). About the study as a whole: Antithyroid drugs had been taken for less than 3 months by newly diagnosed Graves' disease patients. The study was conducted in China and was registered as a clinical trial. A total of about 35 samples underwent TCR sequencing, from 13 patients with persistent Graves' disease and some 20 patients with newly diagnosed Graves' disease. Peripheral blood TCR sequencing and RNA sequencing compared persistent Graves' disease patients with newly diagnosed Graves' disease patients. Study-wide conclusions, independent of this receptor: Only peripheral blood was studied, because thyroid tissue, the primary lesion, was inaccessible. Only the TCR beta chain was sequenced and analyzed. The authors noted that the small sample size was a limitation that may lower accuracy. Persistent patients shared more public clonotypes among themselves (roughly 2,700) than newly diagnosed patients did (over 900). Compared with newly diagnosed patients, patients with persistent Graves' disease had lower TCR Shannon entropy and fewer highly expanded clones, which suggests clonal expansion.

The intended sense of this specimen's time point label: newly diagnosed GD, antithyroid drugs for less than 3 months. For both TCR sequencing and RNA sequencing, RNA was extracted from PBMCs using TRIzol. The diagnosis of Graves' disease was made according to American Thyroid Association guidelines. Patients for the study were recruited at an endocrinology department in Xi'an, China. Each patient gave 9 to 10 milliliters of peripheral blood, collected in an EDTA anticoagulant tube. Ficoll Paque Plus density gradient separation was used to isolate PBMCs, and no further T cell sorting was performed. An Agilent 2100 Bioanalyzer and agarose gel were used to assess RNA quality, and a NanoDrop 2000 was used to measure RNA concentration. Preparation of the library involved multiplex PCR. This sample was sequenced with an Illumina HiSeq 4000. iRepertoire HTBI primers and Arm-PCR amplification of CDR3 regions were used to construct TCR beta libraries. Before sequencing, the PCR products underwent gel purification. The study's processing was this. Gene usage analysis of CDR3 amino acid clonotypes relied on the roughly 60 TRBV and over 13 TRBJ segments identified across samples. COPE and FqMerger were used to merge the filtered high-quality paired reads into contigs. BLAST was used to align contigs to IMGT TRBV, TRBD and TRBJ reference genes, with CDR3 defined following IMGT. Clonotypes above 0.1% frequency were classified as highly expanded clones. Shannon entropy served as the measure of repertoire diversity, while the Gini coefficient captured V-J evenness. Public clonotypes were defined as clonotypes shared by more than one individual. The public sequencing data were trimmed at Q25 with fastp and processed into clonotypes with MiXCR by TCRdb, which kept only in-frame beta chains. Merged by CDR3 protein, the rows form single entries marked with the most common genes and DNA. The V and J calls, along with clone size, are taken from TCRdb and not from the paper's own processing. Across this sample there are some 600,000 distinct CDR3 sequences, with more than 15% seen only once. In total, the top ten clones hold around 12% of the sample.

This clonotype was observed many times. This clone's antigen is unknown. A junction boundary mismatches the germline segment, possibly from a read error. The same data also went into a second study, on T cells in Graves' hyperthyroidism and ophthalmopathy. Taken from the second paper: Graves' hyperthyroidism was defined as stable when no progression to ophthalmopathy occurred over 18 months of follow-up. Hyperthyroidism patients were aged 18 to 65 years and newly diagnosed, with disease duration of less than 2 months. Exclusion was applied to patients with uncontrolled infections, other autoimmune diseases, pregnancy or lactation. Diagnoses were based on clinical symptoms, serum thyroxine and TRAb, thyroid ultrasound and orbital computed tomography. The TCR CDR3 was subjected to a first round of RT-PCR using the HTBI primer set and the Qiagen OneStep RT-PCR kit. Most expanded thyroid clonotypes (frequency above 0.001) were also found in blood, which suggests that blood repertoires may mirror thyroid immune responses. A 13 V-J signature model separated ophthalmopathy from stable hyperthyroidism, with about 88% sensitivity and roughly 81% specificity in cross-validation and 80%/75% in testing. In validation, the model predicted progression to ophthalmopathy a median of roughly 6.5 months before onset, with around 70% sensitivity and roughly 73% specificity. To identify TCR V-J signatures that set the groups apart, the researchers used a discovery cohort of about a hundred patients, made up of roughly 40 with Graves' ophthalmopathy and approximately 57 with stable Graves' hyperthyroidism. Whether ophthalmopathy could be predicted prospectively was tested in an independent validation cohort made up of 18 to 20 hyperthyroidism patients plus 17 patients who later progressed to ophthalmopathy. For training and testing, the 100 or so patients in the discovery cohort were randomly divided in a 7:3 ratio. In roughly six Graves' hyperthyroidism patients, the study also compared T-cell repertoires from thyroid tissue with T-cell repertoires from blood. Once sampling was done, hyperthyroidism patients were given methimazole at a starting dose of 30 mg daily, whereas ophthalmopathy patients were given high-dose intravenous methylprednisolone. A second multiplex PCR round built the libraries, followed by size selection and purification. Sequencing of the libraries was done on an Illumina HiSeq2000 using paired-end 100 bp reads. SOAPnuke was used to process the raw data, removing reads that contained adapters or uncalled bases, had a mean Phred below 15, or lacked an exact match to the constant primer or identifier. COPE v1.2.5 was used to merge high-quality paired reads, and clonotypes were defined as unique nucleotide sequences. Clonotypes were aligned to IMGT TRBV, TRBD and TRBJ reference segments using MiTCR v1.1. The analysis was restricted to V-J combinations with a frequency above 0.0001, which together covered 99% to 99.2% of the repertoires. The TCS score was defined as the ratio of F50 (clonal expansion) to E x V (chaos), calculated using BLOSUM62-based TCRdist between CDR3 peptides within each V-J. Welch's t-statistics and random forest reduced several hundred V-J features to some 14, which were used in a naive Bayes classifier (R e1071). Sample size was not statistically predetermined, and investigators were not blinded to group allocation. The paper reports TCR Vbeta CDR3 sequencing of 140 or so peripheral blood samples: 43 ophthalmopathy, approximately 74 hyperthyroidism and 17 progressor patients.

The TCR sequence derives from a man in his late teens or twenties with Graves disease. Donor details come from another sample of the same person, matched by shared clones. The sample consisted of peripheral blood mononuclear cells (PBMCs), taken at new diagnosis, from a patient treated with antithyroid drugs.

The CDR3 amino acid sequence is: CASSLAGYYEQYF. Read as DNA, the sequence is TGTGCCAGCAGCCTAGCGGGTTACTACGAGCAGTACTTC. In this chain, TRBV7-9 is recombined with TRBJ2-7, and 8 bases in between align with TRBD2. The CDR3 runs 13 amino acids, cysteine and phenylalanine included. Of the read, only the CDR3 DNA is kept; its 39 bases are in frame from base 1. According to the germline V gene (reference sequence), CDR1 reads SEHNR and CDR2 reads FQNEAQ.